This T cell receptor beta chain was found in a study of CD8 T cells in ankylosing spondylitis (dated by TCRdb to about 2017). A note on the overall study: T cell receptor beta repertoires were profiled in healthy donors and ankylosing spondylitis patients so that disease-linked TCR variants could be found. The whole study cohort included roughly 110 healthy donors and about two dozen ankylosing spondylitis patients. Samples of peripheral blood were taken, and for ankylosing spondylitis patients, synovial fluid was collected as well.

Study-wide conclusions, independent of this receptor: Significant enrichment of the disease-linked clones was reported in matched synovial fluid samples from ankylosing spondylitis patients. Some TCR beta motif variants had previously been reported in synovial fluid and blood of reactive arthritis patients, which suggested common disease-initiation mechanisms. In peripheral blood, the disease-linked clones were found at relatively low frequencies and had a CD8+ phenotype. A TCR beta motif made up of fewer than 10 highly homologous amino acid variants appeared to be characteristic of blood from ankylosing spondylitis patients.

Reads for this sample came from an Illumina HiSeq 2500. Quantitative 5'-RACE with molecular barcodes was used to prepare TCR beta libraries. The study's own analysis went as follows. Disease-linked TCR variants were identified with a new computational method built on a probabilistic model of VDJ rearrangement. The public reads were quality trimmed at Q25 with fastp and then assembled into clones with MiXCR by TCRdb, keeping productive beta chains. A single entry per CDR3 protein holds the most common genes and DNA from its merged rows. The V and J calls and clone size are TCRdb's, not the authors'. The sample table shows some 200,000 distinct CDR3 sequences, and around 13% are seen once. The ten top clones hold more than 15% of the sample. In regard to this clonotype: The target of this receptor is not known. Per-base qualities were not stored, and no clone one base away is much larger.

At the junction V is shortened by 3 bases and J by 7 bases, with 18 bases in between. The CDR3 sequence holds 16 residues, the cysteine and phenylalanine included. Only CDR3 DNA is held: 48 bases, read in frame from base 1. The sample was blood, either unsorted or a sorted T cell fraction (not recorded which). The rearranged segments are TRBV12-3 or TRBV12-4 and TRBJ2-2; matching of 5 bases hints at TRBD2 as the D gene. The TCR originated in a male donor with ankylosing spondylitis or in good health (not recorded which). The CDR3: CASSLVGEGRGGELFF. The sequenced DNA: TGTGCCAGCAGTTTGGTTGGAGAGGGAAGAGGCGGGGAGCTGTTTTTT.